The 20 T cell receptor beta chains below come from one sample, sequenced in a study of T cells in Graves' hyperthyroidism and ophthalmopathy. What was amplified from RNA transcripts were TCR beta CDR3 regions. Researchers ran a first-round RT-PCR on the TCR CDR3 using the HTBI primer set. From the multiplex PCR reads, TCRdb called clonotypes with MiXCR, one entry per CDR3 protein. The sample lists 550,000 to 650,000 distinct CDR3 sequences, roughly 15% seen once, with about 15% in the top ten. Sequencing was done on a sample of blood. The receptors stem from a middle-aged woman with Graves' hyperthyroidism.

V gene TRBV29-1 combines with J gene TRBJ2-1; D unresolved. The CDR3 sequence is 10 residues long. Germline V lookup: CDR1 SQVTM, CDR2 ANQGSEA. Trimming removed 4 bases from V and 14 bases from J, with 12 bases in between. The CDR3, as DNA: TGCAGCGTTGGTATAGAGAAAGAGTTCTTC. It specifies CSVGIEKEFF.

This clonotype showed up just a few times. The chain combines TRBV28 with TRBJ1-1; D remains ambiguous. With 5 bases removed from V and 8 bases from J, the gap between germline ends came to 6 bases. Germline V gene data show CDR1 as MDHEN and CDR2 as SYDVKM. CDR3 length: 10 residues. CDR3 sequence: CASSREEAFF. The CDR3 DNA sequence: TGTGCCAGCAGTAGAGAAGAAGCTTTCTTT.

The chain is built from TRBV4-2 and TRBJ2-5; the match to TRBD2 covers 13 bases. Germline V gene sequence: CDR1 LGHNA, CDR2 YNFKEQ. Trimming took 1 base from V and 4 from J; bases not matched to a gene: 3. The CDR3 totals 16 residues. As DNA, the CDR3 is TGTGCCAGCAGCCAAGTGGGACTAGCGGGAATAGAGACCCAGTACTTC. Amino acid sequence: CASSQVGLAGIETQYF.

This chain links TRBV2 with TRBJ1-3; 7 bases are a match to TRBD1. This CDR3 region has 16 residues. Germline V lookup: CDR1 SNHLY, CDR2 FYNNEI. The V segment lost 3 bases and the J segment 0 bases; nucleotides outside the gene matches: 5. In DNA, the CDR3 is TGTGCCAGCAGTGACAGGACAGGACTCTCTGGAAACACCATATATTTT. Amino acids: CASSDRTGLSGNTIYF.

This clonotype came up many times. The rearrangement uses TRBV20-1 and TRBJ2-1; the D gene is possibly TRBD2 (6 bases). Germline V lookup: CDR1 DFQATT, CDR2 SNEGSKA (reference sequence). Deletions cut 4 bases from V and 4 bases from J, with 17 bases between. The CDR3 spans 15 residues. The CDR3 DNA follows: TGCAGTGCTACTAAACGGGACTCTGCATACAATGAGCAGTTCTTC. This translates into CSATKRDSAYNEQFF.

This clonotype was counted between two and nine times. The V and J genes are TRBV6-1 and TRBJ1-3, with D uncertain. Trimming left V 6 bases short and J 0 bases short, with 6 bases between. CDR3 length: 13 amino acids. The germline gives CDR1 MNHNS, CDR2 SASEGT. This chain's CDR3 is CASRPYSGNTIYF. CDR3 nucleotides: TGTGCCAGCAGACCCTACTCTGGAAACACCATATATTTT.

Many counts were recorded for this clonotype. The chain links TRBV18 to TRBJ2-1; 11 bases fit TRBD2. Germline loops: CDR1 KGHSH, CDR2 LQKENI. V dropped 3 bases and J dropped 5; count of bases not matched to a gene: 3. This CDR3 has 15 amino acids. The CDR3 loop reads CASSPRLAGNNEQFF. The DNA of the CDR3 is TGTGCCAGCTCACCCCGACTAGCGGGAAACAATGAGCAGTTCTTC.

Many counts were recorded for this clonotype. CDR3 residues: CASSSGPITVAGNTIYF. As DNA, the CDR3 is TGTGCCAGCAGCTCCGGCCCAATAACAGTCGCTGGAAACACCATATATTTT. The rearrangement links TRBV7-9 to TRBJ1-3, with no clear D. Germline lookup yields CDR1 SEHNR and CDR2 FQNEAQ (reference sequence). With 4 bases removed from V and 2 bases from J, the gap between germline ends came to 18 bases. There are 17 residues in the CDR3. The full variable domain, its missing parts supplied by reference TRBV7-9 and TRBJ1-3, is DTGVSQNPRHKITKRGQNVTFRCDPISEHNRLYWYRQTLGQGPEFLTYFQNEAQLEKSRLLSDRFSAERPKGSFSTLEIQRTEQGDSAMYLCASSSGPITVAGNTIYFGEGSWLTVV.

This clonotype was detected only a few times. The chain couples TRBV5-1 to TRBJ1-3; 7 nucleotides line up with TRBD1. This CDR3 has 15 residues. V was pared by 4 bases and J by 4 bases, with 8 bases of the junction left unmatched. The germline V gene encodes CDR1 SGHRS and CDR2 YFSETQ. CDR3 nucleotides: TGCGCCAGCAGCACCGCAGGGGGTGAAGGAAACACCATATATTTT. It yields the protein CASSTAGGEGNTIYF.

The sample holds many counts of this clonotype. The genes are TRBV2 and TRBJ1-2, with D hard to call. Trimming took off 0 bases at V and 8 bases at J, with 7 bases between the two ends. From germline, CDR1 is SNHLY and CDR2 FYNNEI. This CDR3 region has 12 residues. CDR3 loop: CASSEAERGYTF. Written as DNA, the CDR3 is TGTGCCAGCAGTGAAGCAGAGAGGGGCTACACCTTC.

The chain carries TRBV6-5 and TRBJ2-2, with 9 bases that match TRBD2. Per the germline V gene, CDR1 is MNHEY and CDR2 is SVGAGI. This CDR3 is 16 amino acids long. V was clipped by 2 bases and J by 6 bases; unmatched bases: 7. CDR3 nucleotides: TGTGCCAGCAGTTACGAACTAGCGGGCTCACCCGGGGAGCTGTTTTTT. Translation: CASSYELAGSPGELFF.

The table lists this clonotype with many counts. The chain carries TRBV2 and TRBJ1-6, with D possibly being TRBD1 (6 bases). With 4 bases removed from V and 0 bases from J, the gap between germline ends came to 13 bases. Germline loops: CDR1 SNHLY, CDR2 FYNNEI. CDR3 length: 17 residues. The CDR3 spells CASSVWGGASYNSPLHF. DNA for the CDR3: TGTGCCAGCAGTGTATGGGGGGGCGCCTCCTATAATTCACCCCTCCACTTT.

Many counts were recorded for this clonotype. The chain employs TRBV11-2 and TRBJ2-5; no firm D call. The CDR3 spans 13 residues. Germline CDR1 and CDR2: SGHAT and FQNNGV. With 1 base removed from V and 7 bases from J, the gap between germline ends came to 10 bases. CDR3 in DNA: TGTGCCAGCAGCTTAGGTACCCCGGGGACCCAGTACTTC. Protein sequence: CASSLGTPGTQYF.

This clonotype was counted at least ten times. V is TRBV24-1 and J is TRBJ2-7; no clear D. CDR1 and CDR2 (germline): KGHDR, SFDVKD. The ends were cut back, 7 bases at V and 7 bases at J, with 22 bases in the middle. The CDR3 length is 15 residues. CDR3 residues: CATSDDFWQPGEQYF. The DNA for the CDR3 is TGTGCCACCAGCGATGATTTCTGGCAGCCCGGTGAGCAGTACTTC.

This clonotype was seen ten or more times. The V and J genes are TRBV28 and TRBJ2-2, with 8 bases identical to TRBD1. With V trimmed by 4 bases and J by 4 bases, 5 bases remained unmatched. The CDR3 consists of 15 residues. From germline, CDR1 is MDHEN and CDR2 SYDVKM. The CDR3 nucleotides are TGTGCCAGCAGTTCGGCAGGGGGCCCCACCGGGGAGCTGTTTTTT. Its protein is CASSSAGGPTGELFF.

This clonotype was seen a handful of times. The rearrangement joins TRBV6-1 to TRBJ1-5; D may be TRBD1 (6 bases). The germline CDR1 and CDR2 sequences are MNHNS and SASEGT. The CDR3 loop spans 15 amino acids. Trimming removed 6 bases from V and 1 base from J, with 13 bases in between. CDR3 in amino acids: CASRIQGQSNQPQHF. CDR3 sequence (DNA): TGTGCCAGCAGAATTCAGGGGCAGAGCAATCAGCCCCAGCATTTT.

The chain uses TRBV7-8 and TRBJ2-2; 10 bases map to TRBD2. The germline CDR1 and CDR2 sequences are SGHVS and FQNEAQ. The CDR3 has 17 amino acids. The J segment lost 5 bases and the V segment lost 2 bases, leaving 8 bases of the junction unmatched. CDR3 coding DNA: TGTGCCAGCAGCTTAACGATCAGCGGGAGGGCTACCGGGGAGCTGTTTTTT. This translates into CASSLTISGRATGELFF.

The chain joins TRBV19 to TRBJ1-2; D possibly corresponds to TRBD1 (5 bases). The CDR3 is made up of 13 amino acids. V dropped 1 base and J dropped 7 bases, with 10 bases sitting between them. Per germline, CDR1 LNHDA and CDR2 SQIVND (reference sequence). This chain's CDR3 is CASSIVQGSGYTF. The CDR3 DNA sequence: TGTGCCAGTAGTATAGTCCAGGGCTCTGGCTACACCTTC.

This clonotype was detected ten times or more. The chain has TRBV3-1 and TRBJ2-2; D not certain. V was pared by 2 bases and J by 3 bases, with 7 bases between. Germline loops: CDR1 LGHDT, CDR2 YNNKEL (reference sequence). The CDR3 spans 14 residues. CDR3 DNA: TGTGCCAGCAGCCAACATGGACACACCGGGGAGCTGTTTTTT. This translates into CASSQHGHTGELFF.

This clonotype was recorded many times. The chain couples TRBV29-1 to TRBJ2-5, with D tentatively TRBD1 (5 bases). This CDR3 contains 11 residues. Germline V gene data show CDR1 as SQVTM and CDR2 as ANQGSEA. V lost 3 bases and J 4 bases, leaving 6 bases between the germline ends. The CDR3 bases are TGCAGCGTTGAGCAGGGAGAGACCCAGTACTTC. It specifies CSVEQGETQYF.